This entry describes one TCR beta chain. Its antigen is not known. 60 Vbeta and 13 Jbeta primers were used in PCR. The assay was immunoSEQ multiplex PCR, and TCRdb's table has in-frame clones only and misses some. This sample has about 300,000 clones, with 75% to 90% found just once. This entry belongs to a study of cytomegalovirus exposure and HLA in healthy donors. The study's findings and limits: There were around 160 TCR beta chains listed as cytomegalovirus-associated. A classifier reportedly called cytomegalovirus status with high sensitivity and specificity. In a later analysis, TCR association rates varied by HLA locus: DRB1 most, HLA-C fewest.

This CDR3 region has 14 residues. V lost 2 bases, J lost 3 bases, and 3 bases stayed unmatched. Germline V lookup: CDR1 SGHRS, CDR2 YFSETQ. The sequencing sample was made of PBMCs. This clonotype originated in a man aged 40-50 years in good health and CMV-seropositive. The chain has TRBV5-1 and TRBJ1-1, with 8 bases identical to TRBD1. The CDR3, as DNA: TGCGCCAGCAGCTTCCAGACAGGGGACACTGAAGCTTTCTTT. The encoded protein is CASSFQTGDTEAFF.